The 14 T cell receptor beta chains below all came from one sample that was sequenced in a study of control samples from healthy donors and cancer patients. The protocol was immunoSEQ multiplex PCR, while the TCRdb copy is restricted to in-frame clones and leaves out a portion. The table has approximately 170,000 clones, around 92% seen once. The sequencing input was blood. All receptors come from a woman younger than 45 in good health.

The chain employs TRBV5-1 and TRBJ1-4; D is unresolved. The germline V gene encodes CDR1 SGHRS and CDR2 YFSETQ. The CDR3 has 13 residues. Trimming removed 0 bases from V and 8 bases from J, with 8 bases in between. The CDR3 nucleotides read TGCGCCAGCAGCTTGGGAAATTGGGAAAAACTGTTTTTT. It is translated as CASSLGNWEKLFF.

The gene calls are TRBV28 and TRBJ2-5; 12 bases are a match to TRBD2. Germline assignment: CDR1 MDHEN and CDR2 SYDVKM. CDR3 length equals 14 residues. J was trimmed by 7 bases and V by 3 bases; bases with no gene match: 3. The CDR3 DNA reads TGTGCCAGCAGTTTGCTAGCGGGAGGGGGGACCCAGTACTTC. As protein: CASSLLAGGGTQYF.

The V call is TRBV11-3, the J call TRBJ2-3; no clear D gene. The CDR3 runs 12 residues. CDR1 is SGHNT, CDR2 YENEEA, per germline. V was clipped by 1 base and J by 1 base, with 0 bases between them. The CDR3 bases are TGTGCCAGCAGCTTAGGCACAGATACGCAGTATTTT. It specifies CASSLGTDTQYF.

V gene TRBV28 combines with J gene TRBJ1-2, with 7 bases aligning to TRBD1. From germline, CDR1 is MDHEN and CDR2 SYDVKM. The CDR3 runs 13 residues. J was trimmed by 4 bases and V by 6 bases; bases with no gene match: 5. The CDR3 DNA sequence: TGTGCCAGCAGACCAGGGGGGGGCTATGGCTACACCTTC. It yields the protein CASRPGGGYGYTF.

The CDR3 loop reads CASSSGTGVNQPQHF. The DNA for the CDR3 is TGTGCCAGCAGCTCAGGGACAGGGGTCAATCAGCCCCAGCATTTT. V is TRBV7-8 and J is TRBJ1-5; 10 nucleotides align to TRBD1. Germline V gene lookup returns CDR1 SGHVS and CDR2 FQNEAQ. J lost 3 bases, V lost 4 bases, and 3 bases had no gene match. This CDR3 comprises 15 residues.

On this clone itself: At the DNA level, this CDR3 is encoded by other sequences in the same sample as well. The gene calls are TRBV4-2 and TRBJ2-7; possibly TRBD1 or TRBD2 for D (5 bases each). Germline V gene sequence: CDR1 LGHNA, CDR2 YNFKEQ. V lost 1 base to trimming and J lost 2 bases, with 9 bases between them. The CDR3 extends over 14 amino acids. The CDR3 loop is CASSQGDRAYEQYF. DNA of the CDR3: TGTGCCAGCAGCCAAGGGGACCGAGCCTACGAGCAGTACTTC.

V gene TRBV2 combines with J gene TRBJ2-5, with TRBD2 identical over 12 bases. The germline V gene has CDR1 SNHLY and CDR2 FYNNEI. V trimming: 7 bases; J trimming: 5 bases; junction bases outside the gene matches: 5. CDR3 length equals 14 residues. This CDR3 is CASNGLAGWETQYF. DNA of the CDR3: TGTGCCAGCAACGGACTAGCGGGGTGGGAGACCCAGTACTTC.

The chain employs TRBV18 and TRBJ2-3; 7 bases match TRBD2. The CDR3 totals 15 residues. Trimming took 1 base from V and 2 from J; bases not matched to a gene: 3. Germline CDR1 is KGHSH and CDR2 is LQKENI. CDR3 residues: CASSPREGSTDTQYF. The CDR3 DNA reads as TGTGCCAGCTCACCACGGGAGGGGTCCACAGATACGCAGTATTTT.

CDR3: CASSSTGGDEKLFF. CDR3 sequence (DNA): TGTGCCAGCAGCTCCACAGGGGGCGATGAAAAACTGTTTTTT. The chain has TRBV7-9 and TRBJ1-4, with 9 positions matching TRBD1. The CDR3 runs to 14 residues. Germline trimming cut 4 bases from V and 6 bases from J; bases unmatched to any gene: 3. CDR1 and CDR2 (germline): SEHNR, FQNEAQ (reference sequence).

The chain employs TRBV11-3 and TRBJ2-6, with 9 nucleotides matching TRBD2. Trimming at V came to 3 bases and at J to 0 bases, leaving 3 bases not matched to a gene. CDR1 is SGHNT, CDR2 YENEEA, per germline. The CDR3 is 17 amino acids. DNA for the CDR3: TGTGCCAGCAGCTTCCCTAGCGGGGACTCTGGGGCCAACGTCCTGACTTTC. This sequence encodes CASSFPSGDSGANVLTF. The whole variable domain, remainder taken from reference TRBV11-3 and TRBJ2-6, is EAGVVQSPRYKIIEKKQPVAFWCNPISGHNTLYWYLQNLGQGPELLIRYENEEAVDDSQLPKDRFSAERLKGVDSTLKIQPAELGDSAVYLCASSFPSGDSGANVLTFGAGSRLTVL.

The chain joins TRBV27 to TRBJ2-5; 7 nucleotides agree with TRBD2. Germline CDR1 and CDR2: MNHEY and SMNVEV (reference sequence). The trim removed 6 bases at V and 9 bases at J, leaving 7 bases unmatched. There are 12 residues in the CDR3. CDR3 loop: CASSPLRGAQYF. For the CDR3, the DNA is TGTGCCAGCAGCCCCCTTCGGGGGGCCCAGTACTTC.

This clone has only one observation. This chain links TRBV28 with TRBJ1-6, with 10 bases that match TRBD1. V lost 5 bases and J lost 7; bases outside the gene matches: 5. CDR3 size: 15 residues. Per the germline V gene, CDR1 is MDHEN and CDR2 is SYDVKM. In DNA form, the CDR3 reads TGTGCCAGCAGTCCCCGGGACAGGGGCAATTCACCCCTCCACTTT. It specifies CASSPRDRGNSPLHF.

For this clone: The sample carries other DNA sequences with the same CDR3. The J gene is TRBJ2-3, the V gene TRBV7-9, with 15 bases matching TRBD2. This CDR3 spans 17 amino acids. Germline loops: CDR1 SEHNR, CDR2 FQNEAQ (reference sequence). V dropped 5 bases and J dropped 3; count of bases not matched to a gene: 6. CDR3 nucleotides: TGTGCCAGCAGCCCGGGACTAGCGGGGGGAAGAACAGATACGCAGTATTTT. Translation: CASSPGLAGGRTDTQYF. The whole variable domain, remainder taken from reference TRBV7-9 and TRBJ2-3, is DTGVSQNPRHKITKRGQNVTFRCDPISEHNRLYWYRQTLGQGPEFLTYFQNEAQLEKSRLLSDRFSAERPKGSFSTLEIQRTEQGDSAMYLCASSPGLAGGRTDTQYFGPGTRLTVL.

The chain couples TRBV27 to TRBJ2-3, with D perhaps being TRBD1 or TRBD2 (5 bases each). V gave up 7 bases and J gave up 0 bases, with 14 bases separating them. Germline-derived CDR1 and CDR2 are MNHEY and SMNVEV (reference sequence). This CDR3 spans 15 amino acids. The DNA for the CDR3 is TGTGCCAGCACCGGGACGGGCCGAAGCACAGATACGCAGTATTTT. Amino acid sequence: CASTGTGRSTDTQYF.